Reported below is one TCR beta chain. This sample stems from a study of T cells in Graves' hyperthyroidism and ophthalmopathy. PBMCs were collected from an approximately 9.2 ml volume of fresh peripheral blood. The CDR3 extends over 14 amino acids. Germline trimming cut 6 bases from V and 5 bases from J; bases unmatched to any gene: 8. Germline V gene data show CDR1 as SEHNR and CDR2 as FQNEAQ (reference sequence). Template material for amplifying TCR beta CDR3 regions consisted of RNA transcripts. A first-round RT-PCR of the TCR CDR3 used the HTBI primer set. TCRdb fed the multiplex PCR reads into MiXCR, producing one record per CDR3 protein. This sample has around 800,000 distinct CDR3 sequences, with about two fifths found just once.

The sequenced sample was blood. The TCR originated in a man between 18 and 29 years old with Graves' hyperthyroidism. The V gene is TRBV7-9, the J gene TRBJ2-5, with 8 positions matching TRBD2. In DNA form, the CDR3 reads TGTGCCAGCAGTCCCCCGGGGGGGCATGAGACCCAGTACTTC. Amino acids: CASSPPGGHETQYF. The full variable domain, rest sourced from reference TRBV7-9 and TRBJ2-5, is DTGVSQNPRHKITKRGQNVTFRCDPISEHNRLYWYRQTLGQGPEFLTYFQNEAQLEKSRLLSDRFSAERPKGSFSTLEIQRTEQGDSAMYLCASSPPGGHETQYFGPGTRLLVL.